This T cell receptor beta chain was documented in a study of blood T cell repertoires in COVID-19. About the research overall: T cells, B-cell-depleted T cells, or PBMCs provided the cDNA or gDNA that served as material.

The CDR3 spans 16 residues. The ends lost 2 bases at V and 4 bases at J; junction bases unmatched: 9. Per germline, CDR1 MDHEN and CDR2 SYDVKM. Recruitment covered over 20 US areas and drew participants whose ages spanned about 18 to 95 years. TCRdb's table, derived via immunoSEQ multiplex PCR, lists solely in-frame clones and lacks some. The table lists about 63,000 clones, 80% to 90% of them singletons. The source is a woman aged 40-49 years with acute COVID-19. V gene TRBV28 combines with J gene TRBJ1-2, with TRBD1 matching 8 bases. Input material: PBMCs or T cells enriched from blood (not recorded which). CDR3 amino acids: CASSLDRAGGAYGYTF. The DNA of the CDR3 is TGTGCCAGCAGTTTAGACAGGGCAGGGGGCGCCTATGGCTACACCTTC.